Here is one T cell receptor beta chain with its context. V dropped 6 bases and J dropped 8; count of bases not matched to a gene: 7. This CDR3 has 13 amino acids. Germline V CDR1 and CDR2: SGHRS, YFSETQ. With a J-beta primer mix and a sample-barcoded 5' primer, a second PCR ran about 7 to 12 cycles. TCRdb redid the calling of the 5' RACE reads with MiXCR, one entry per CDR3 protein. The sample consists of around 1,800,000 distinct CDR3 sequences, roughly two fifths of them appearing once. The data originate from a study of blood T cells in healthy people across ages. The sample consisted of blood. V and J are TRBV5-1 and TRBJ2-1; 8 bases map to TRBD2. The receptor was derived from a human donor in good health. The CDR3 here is CASTTGGGYEQFF. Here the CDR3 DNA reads TGCGCCAGCACTACCGGGGGGGGATATGAGCAGTTCTTC.